This T cell receptor beta chain was recorded in a study of OX40 agonist ivuxolimab in advanced cancers. Study-wide background: Head and neck, renal cell, melanoma or hepatocellular carcinoma were the cancers that dose-escalation patients had. Partial responses were observed in three patients, of whom one had hepatocellular carcinoma and two had cutaneous melanoma. Participants could have had prior anti-PD-1, anti-PD-L1 or anti-CTLA-4 therapy, and less than 45% had some.

Germline trimming cut 6 bases from V and 2 bases from J; bases unmatched to any gene: 16. The CDR3 has 17 residues. Germline CDR1 PRHDT, CDR2 FYEKMQ (reference sequence). Exclusion applied to patients with autoimmune disease history or systemic immunosuppression. Measured with immunoSEQ multiplex PCR; TCRdb has only the in-frame clones, and not every one. Of some 42,000 clones listed, around 84% are singletons. This chain links TRBV13 with TRBJ2-7, with TRBD1 matching over 7 bases. This receptor was identified in an adult with an advanced solid tumor such as melanoma, head and neck, liver or kidney cancer. The sample here was CD4+ or CD8+ T cells sorted from blood, taken in a trial of the OX40 agonist ivuxolimab. For the CDR3, the DNA is TGTGCCAGCAGTGAATTCCGAAGCCCTGGGACAGCCTACGAGCAGTACTTC. It is translated as CASSEFRSPGTAYEQYF.